This T cell receptor (beta chain) was captured by sequencing in a study of tumor and adjacent non-tumor tissue in lung cancer. The V gene's germline CDR1 is MNHNS and CDR2 SASEGT. CDR3 length: 12 amino acids. Regarding this clonotype: No antigen is known for it. Being one base from a much bigger clone, this may be a read error.

This sample's RNA came from whole unsorted tissue. Study outcomes and limitations: Tumor tissue had significantly higher TCR diversity than normal lung.

A modified ARM-PCR protocol with three rounds of nested PCR amplified TCRbeta. TCRdb reprocessed the multiplex PCR reads via MiXCR and lists one record per CDR3 protein. The top ten clones hold around 13% of a sample with 120,000 or so distinct CDR3 sequences, roughly 64% of them seen once. The TCR was taken from a man aged 30 to 39 with non-small cell lung cancer. Sequencing was carried out using lung tumor tissue. This chain uses TRBV6-1 with TRBJ1-2; no clear D. The CDR3: CTSSEATYGYTF. CDR3 bases: TGTACCAGCAGTGAAGCCACCTATGGCTACACCTTC.